The 5 T cell receptor beta chains reported below all come from one sample, sequenced in a study of T cell changes during pregnancy in multiple sclerosis. The data were produced by immunoSEQ multiplex PCR, yet TCRdb's version contains in-frame clones alone and is incomplete. This repertoire shows nearly 110,000 clones, less than 95% found once; its top ten account for 1.6%. The source material was peripheral blood, sampled after pregnancy. The receptors here all came from a female donor with multiple sclerosis, enrolled in a pregnancy study.

The chain employs TRBV15 and TRBJ1-2; D may be TRBD1 (6 bases). The germline gives CDR1 LNHNV, CDR2 YYDKDF (reference sequence). CDR3 length: 15 residues. The V gene lost 3 bases and the J gene lost 4 bases, with 15 bases spanning the gap. CDR3 bases: TGTGCCACCAGCAGGACGCAGGGGCAGGGCTATGGCTACACCTTC. This sequence encodes CATSRTQGQGYGYTF.

The chain uses TRBV6-1 and TRBJ1-5; 8 positions match TRBD1. V shed 6 bases, J shed 0 bases, and the junction held 4 bases outside the gene matches. Germline V CDR1 and CDR2: MNHNS, SASEGT. CDR3 length equals 15 residues. The CDR3 sequence: CASRGQVYSNQPQHF. The CDR3 region has the DNA TGTGCCAGCAGGGGACAGGTTTATAGCAATCAGCCCCAGCATTTT.

The chain is built from TRBV9 and TRBJ2-1; TRBD1 matches at 9 bases. Germline V gene data show CDR1 as SGDLS and CDR2 as YYNGEE. The V segment lost 3 bases and the J segment 6 bases; nucleotides outside the gene matches: 16. The CDR3 consists of 18 residues. As DNA, the CDR3 is TGTGCCAGCAGCGCAAGTAGTAAGCCGGGACAGGGAGCCAATGAGCAGTTCTTC. Translated, it gives CASSASSKPGQGANEQFF.

CDR3 loop: CASSLHTGTSGSRRNEQYF. In nucleotides, the CDR3 is TGTGCCAGCAGCCTACACACCGGGACTAGCGGGAGTCGAAGGAACGAGCAGTACTTC. The chain recombines TRBV7-2 with TRBJ2-7; TRBD2 matches at 14 bases. The CDR3 has 19 residues. The germline CDR1 and CDR2 sequences are SGHTA and FQGNSA. J lost 5 bases, V lost 5 bases, and 17 bases had no gene match.

J is TRBJ2-2 and V is TRBV5-4; D gene ambiguous. CDR1 SGHNT and CDR2 YYREEE come from the germline V gene (reference sequence). V was pared by 2 bases and J by 0 bases, with 8 bases between. CDR3 length: 15 residues. For the CDR3, the DNA is TGTGCCAGCAGCTTTGGGCAAGCGAACACCGGGGAGCTGTTTTTT. This sequence encodes CASSFGQANTGELFF.